A single sample gave rise to the 22 T cell receptor beta chains below, sequenced in a study of shared clonotypes between healthy human individuals. Here immunoSEQ multiplex PCR was the method, and the copy in TCRdb shows in-frame clones only, minus some. The data contain over 400,000 clones, about 72% of them singletons. The sample consisted of PBMCs. These receptors all come from a woman aged 40 to 50 in good health. Some clones in this sample may be carry-over from other donors' samples.

CDR3 residues: CASSDYYNEQFF. CDR3 in DNA: TGTGCCAGCAGCGATTACTACAATGAGCAGTTCTTC. The rearrangement uses TRBV9 and TRBJ2-1; no firm D call. Germline CDR1 and CDR2: SGDLS and YYNGEE. V lost 3 bases and J lost 3, with 4 bases in between. The CDR3 has 12 amino acids.

The chain couples TRBV18 to TRBJ2-5; perhaps TRBD2 as D (6 bases). The CDR3 contains 15 residues. The germline V and J ends were trimmed by 2 bases and 5 bases, with 15 bases remaining between them. CDR1 is KGHSH, CDR2 LQKENI, per germline. The CDR3 is CASSPFSSERETQYF. DNA for the CDR3: TGTGCCAGCTCACCATTTTCTAGCGAGAGGGAGACCCAGTACTTC.

This chain uses TRBV5-6 with TRBJ2-1; TRBD1 agrees at 9 bases. CDR3 length: 19 residues. Germline V gene lookup returns CDR1 SGHDT and CDR2 YYEEEE. J lost 10 bases, V lost 6 bases, and 26 bases had no gene match. The CDR3 protein is CASKQLTGTGKIRVKEQFF. CDR3 bases: TGTGCCAGCAAACAATTGACAGGGACAGGGAAGATCCGAGTGAAAGAGCAGTTCTTC.

V gene TRBV5-5 combines with J gene TRBJ1-2, with unresolved D. The CDR3 is made up of 13 amino acids. From germline, CDR1 is SGHKS and CDR2 YYEKEE (reference sequence). Trimming took 4 bases from V and 0 from J, leaving 7 bases between them. The CDR3 sequence: CASSPQPNYGYTF. CDR3 DNA sequence: TGTGCCAGCAGCCCCCAGCCTAACTATGGCTACACCTTC.

This chain uses TRBV28 with TRBJ2-7; D might be TRBD1 or TRBD2, each matching 7 bases. This CDR3 is 14 amino acids long. CDR1 and CDR2 (germline): MDHEN, SYDVKM. V lost 10 bases to trimming and J lost 4 bases, with 20 bases between them. The CDR3 reads CATQGGVRPYEQYF. Here the CDR3 DNA reads TGTGCCACCCAGGGGGGGGTTCGGCCATACGAGCAGTACTTC.

There are a few counts of this clone. V is TRBV27 and J is TRBJ2-7; 15 nucleotides line up with TRBD2. CDR3 length: 18 residues. V shed 2 bases and J 3 bases; nucleotides not matched to a gene: 8. The germline V gene encodes CDR1 MNHEY and CDR2 SMNVEV (reference sequence). The CDR3 nucleotides are TGTGCCAGCAGTTTACTCCCGGGACTAGCGGGAGGAATCTACGAGCAGTACTTC. Its translation is CASSLLPGLAGGIYEQYF.

The chain recombines TRBV4-1 with TRBJ2-7; tentative D call: TRBD1 (5 bases). V was pared by 1 base and J by 3 bases, with 13 bases between. The CDR3 spans 15 residues. Germline lookup yields CDR1 MGHRA and CDR2 YSYEKL. The CDR3 sequence: CASSQVTVGDYEQYF. Here the CDR3 DNA reads TGCGCCAGCAGCCAAGTGACAGTTGGGGACTACGAGCAGTACTTC.

The chain uses TRBV4-3 and TRBJ2-7; D gene ambiguous. Trimming took off 3 bases at V and 4 bases at J, with 10 bases between the two ends. The CDR3 runs 13 residues. Germline V CDR1 and CDR2: LGHNA, YSLEER. The CDR3 protein is CASSQGSLYEQYF. In DNA form, the CDR3 reads TGCGCCAGCAGCCAGGGGTCGCTGTACGAGCAGTACTTC.

This chain joins TRBV30 and TRBJ1-4, with a weak D call TRBD1 (6 bases). The CDR3 extends over 17 amino acids. Trimming stripped 5 bases from V and 0 bases from J, with 19 bases between. The germline V gene encodes CDR1 GTSNPN and CDR2 SVGIG (reference sequence). CDR3 sequence: CAWGASVGGATNEKLFF. The CDR3 nucleotides read TGTGCCTGGGGAGCATCGGTGGGGGGCGCAACTAATGAAAAACTGTTTTTT.

As for this clone: A read error may produce the germline difference seen at one junction end. V usage is TRBV28 and J usage is TRBJ2-7, with 10 bases lining up with TRBD2. The germline V gene has CDR1 MDHEN and CDR2 SYDVKM. This CDR3 has 13 amino acids. The CDR3 nucleotides read TGCGACGCGAGGACTAGCGGAACCTACGAGCAGTACTTC. This translates into CDARTSGTYEQYF. The variable domain in full, with the rest retrieved from reference TRBV28 and TRBJ2-7, is DVKVTQSSRYLVKRTGEKVFLECVQDMDHENMFWYRQDPGLGLRLIYFSYDVKMKEKGDIPEGYSVSREKKERFSLILESASTNQTSMYLCDARTSGTYEQYFGPGTRLTVT.

In the case of this clone: Different DNA sequences within this sample yield the same CDR3. The CDR3 region is CASSLGGEQFF. The CDR3, as DNA: TGCGCCAGCAGCTTGGGGGGAGAGCAGTTCTTC. The rearrangement uses TRBV5-1 and TRBJ2-1; no firm D call. Germline loops: CDR1 SGHRS, CDR2 YFSETQ. V gave up 0 bases and J gave up 10 bases, with 5 bases separating them. This CDR3 has 11 residues. The whole variable domain, remainder taken from reference TRBV5-1 and TRBJ2-1, is KAGVTQTPRYLIKTRGQQVTLSCSPISGHRSVSWYQQTPGQGLQFLFEYFSETQRNKGNFPGRFSGRQFSNSRSEMNVSTLELGDSALYLCASSLGGEQFFGPGTRLTVL.

The V call is TRBV19, the J call TRBJ2-1; 7 positions match TRBD1. Germline values: CDR1 LNHDA, CDR2 SQIVND (reference sequence). After removal of 3 bases from V and 9 bases from J, the junction contained 8 bases not matched to a gene. The CDR3 runs to 14 residues. DNA for the CDR3: TGTGCCAGTAGTATCTATCTACAGGGGTCTGAGCAGTTCTTC. It specifies CASSIYLQGSEQFF.

The V gene is TRBV7-2, the J gene TRBJ2-5; 7 nucleotides match TRBD2. V was clipped by 5 bases and J by 5 bases; unmatched bases: 5. There are 13 residues in the CDR3. Germline loops: CDR1 SGHTA, CDR2 FQGNSA. For the CDR3, the DNA is TGTGCCAGCAGCCCAAGCGGGATGGAGACCCAGTACTTC. It specifies CASSPSGMETQYF.

The V and J genes are TRBV4-1 and TRBJ2-2; TRBD2 aligns across 13 bases. This CDR3 spans 18 amino acids. Germline-derived CDR1 and CDR2 are MGHRA and YSYEKL. Trimming at V came to 2 bases and at J to 5 bases, leaving 8 bases not matched to a gene. CDR3 DNA: TGCGCCAGCAGCCAACCCCGACTAGCGGGAGGTTGGACCGGGGAGCTGTTTTTT. Translated: CASSQPRLAGGWTGELFF.

The V call is TRBV7-2, the J call TRBJ1-1; unclear D gene. The germline CDR1 and CDR2 sequences are SGHTA and FQGNSA. The CDR3 is 13 amino acids. Trimming stripped 1 base from V and 9 bases from J, with 12 bases between. The CDR3 loop is CASSLVQQAQAFF. Here the CDR3 DNA reads TGTGCCAGCAGCTTAGTTCAGCAGGCTCAAGCTTTCTTT. Together with reference TRBV7-2 and TRBJ1-1, the CDR3 gives the full variable domain: GAGVSQSPSNKVTEKGKDVELRCDPISGHTALYWYRQSLGQGLEFLIYFQGNSAPDKSGLPSDRFSAERTGGSVSTLTIQRTQQEDSAVYLCASSLVQQAQAFFGQGTRLTVV.

This clone was observed once. The V and J genes are TRBV18 and TRBJ1-1; D is perhaps TRBD1 (5 bases). Trimming removed 0 bases from V and 5 bases from J, with 19 bases in between. This CDR3 comprises 17 residues. Germline values: CDR1 KGHSH, CDR2 LQKENI. CDR3 sequence (DNA): TGTGCCAGCTCACCACCGCTTATAGAGGGGCCTAGGACTGAAGCTTTCTTT. Amino acids: CASSPPLIEGPRTEAFF.

The rearrangement uses TRBV6-4 and TRBJ1-1; D not certain. Germline V lookup: CDR1 MRHNA, CDR2 SNTAGT. The ends were cut back, 5 bases at V and 0 bases at J, with 7 bases in the middle. The CDR3 has 13 amino acids. The CDR3 DNA sequence: TGTGCCAGCAGTCATAACGTGAACACTGAAGCTTTCTTT. It is translated as CASSHNVNTEAFF.

This chain connects TRBV9 to TRBJ2-1, with D maybe TRBD1 (5 bases). Germline values: CDR1 SGDLS, CDR2 YYNGEE. V gave up 0 bases and J gave up 2 bases, with 12 bases separating them. The CDR3 extends over 16 amino acids. The CDR3 spells CASSVGVDKTYNEQFF. Written as DNA, the CDR3 is TGTGCCAGCAGCGTAGGAGTGGACAAGACCTACAATGAGCAGTTCTTC.

The J gene is TRBJ2-6, the V gene TRBV4-3; D not resolved. Germline values: CDR1 LGHNA, CDR2 YSLEER. The CDR3 totals 16 residues. V lost 2 bases to trimming and J lost 2 bases, with 10 bases between them. CDR3 in amino acids: CASSQSGVAGANVLTF. The DNA for the CDR3 is TGCGCCAGCAGCCAAAGTGGGGTAGCTGGGGCCAACGTCCTGACTTTC.

This chain connects TRBV21-1 to TRBJ1-2; no DNA check was done on the table's D call, TRBD1. TRBV21-1 is deemed a pseudogene. The CDR3 sequence is 15 residues long. In DNA, the CDR3 is TGTGCCAGCAGCAAACGGCAGACGACACTCTATGGCTACACCTTC. Encoded protein: CASSKRQTTLYGYTF.

The chain uses TRBV19 and TRBJ2-4, with 7 bases that match TRBD2. Germline values: CDR1 LNHDA, CDR2 SQIVND (reference sequence). The CDR3 length is 14 residues. V dropped 2 bases and J dropped 10; count of bases not matched to a gene: 8. Here the CDR3 reads CASSINPLAEIQYF. CDR3 DNA: TGTGCCAGTAGTATAAACCCGCTAGCGGAGATTCAGTACTTC.

J is TRBJ2-3 and V is TRBV28; maybe TRBD1 (6 bases). Trimming removed 5 bases from V and 0 bases from J, with 12 bases in between. The CDR3 consists of 15 residues. Germline lookup yields CDR1 MDHEN and CDR2 SYDVKM. CDR3 region: CASSPIGGSTDTQYF. CDR3 in DNA: TGTGCCAGCAGTCCTATAGGGGGAAGCACAGATACGCAGTATTTT.